The TCR beta chain under discussion was sequenced for a study of T cells in tumors and immune-related adverse events (dated by TCRdb to 2020 to 2022). On this clone: The target of this receptor is not known. No base quality information exists; no much larger clone differs at one position.

The treatment or condition tag for this specimen amounts to: nivolumab (PD-1 blockade) given before sampling. The DNeasy Blood and Tissue Kit was used to extract DNA from formalin-fixed paraffin-embedded specimens. The immunoSEQ assay was used to amplify and sequence the TCR beta locus, producing bulk TCR Vbeta CDR3 data. Per the original workflow: CDR3s were excluded if they were non-productive, were shorter than 7 amino acids, or did not start with C or end with F/W. Analysis was restricted to specimens with at least 1000 reads, and each clonotype was defined at the amino acid level. Clonality was computed as 1 minus Pielou's evenness. Library sizes were equalized by abundance-weighted random subsampling with replacement, repeated 100 times to report 95% confidence intervals. The Morisita overlap index was used to quantify repertoire overlap, and for each specimen the top 40 clones were checked for overlap with the irAE. This is the immuneACCESS table as TCRdb keeps it, with only in-frame sequences that have V and J called. A part of the clones is gone; compared with another copy, unresolved V genes explain less than half, and the rest is unexplained. The V and J calls and the clone size are those of that table, but D and trimming were determined from the DNA. In all, the sample holds 20,000 to 25,000 clones, and about 93% of those were seen once. Over 1.3% of the sample belongs to the ten largest clones.

The germline V gene provides CDR1 MDHEN and CDR2 SYDVKM. Counted from cysteine to phenylalanine, this CDR3 has 13 amino acids. Only the CDR3 DNA stays, 39 bases, in frame from base 1. Trimming costs V 3 bases and J 7 bases, and their ends lie 10 bases apart. The TCR originated in a female donor with metastatic renal cell carcinoma. Sequenced here: lymph node tissue, sampled from a patient treated with anti-PD-1 therapy. This chain joins TRBV28 to TRBJ2-1; the best D guess is TRBD2, with 5 bases matching. For the CDR3, the sequence is CASSLRVVNEQFF. The sequence in DNA is TGTGCCAGCAGTTTGCGGGTAGTTAATGAGCAGTTCTTC.